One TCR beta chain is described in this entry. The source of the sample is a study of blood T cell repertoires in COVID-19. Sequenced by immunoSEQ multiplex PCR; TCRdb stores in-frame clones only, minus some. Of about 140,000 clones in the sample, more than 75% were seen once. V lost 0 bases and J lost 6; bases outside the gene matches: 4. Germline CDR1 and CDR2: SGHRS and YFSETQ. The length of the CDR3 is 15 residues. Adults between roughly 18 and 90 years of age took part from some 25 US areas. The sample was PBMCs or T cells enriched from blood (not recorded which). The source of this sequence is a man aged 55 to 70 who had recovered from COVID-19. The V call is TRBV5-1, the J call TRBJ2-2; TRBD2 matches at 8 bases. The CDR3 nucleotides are TGCGCCAGCAGCTTGGCCAGGCGGGGGGCCGGGGAGCTGTTTTTT. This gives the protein CASSLARRGAGELFF.